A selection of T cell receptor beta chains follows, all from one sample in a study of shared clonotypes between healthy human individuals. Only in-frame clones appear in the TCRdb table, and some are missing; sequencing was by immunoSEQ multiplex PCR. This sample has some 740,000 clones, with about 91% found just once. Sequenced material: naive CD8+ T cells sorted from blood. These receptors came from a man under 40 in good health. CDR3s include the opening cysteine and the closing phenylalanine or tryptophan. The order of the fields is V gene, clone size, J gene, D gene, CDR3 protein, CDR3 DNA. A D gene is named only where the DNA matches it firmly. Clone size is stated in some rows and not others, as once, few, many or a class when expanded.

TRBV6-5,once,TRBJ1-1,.,CASSYSVPGTTEAFF,TGTGCCAGCAGTTACTCGGTGCCGGGGACCACTGAAGCTTTCTTT
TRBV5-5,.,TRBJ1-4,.,CASSPTQGRGEKLFF,TGTGCCAGCAGCCCGACTCAGGGTCGCGGAGAAAAACTGTTTTTT
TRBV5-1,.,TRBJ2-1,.,CASSLATGDEQFF,TGCGCCAGCAGCTTGGCTACAGGCGATGAGCAGTTCTTC
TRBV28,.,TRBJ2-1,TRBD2,CASSLAGLHSGRPYNEQFF,TGTGCCAGCAGTTTAGCCGGACTTCATAGCGGGAGGCCCTACAATGAGCAGTTCTTC
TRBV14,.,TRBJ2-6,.,CASSLLASGANVLTF,TGTGCCAGCAGCCTACTAGCCTCTGGGGCCAACGTCCTGACTTTC
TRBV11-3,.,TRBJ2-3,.,CASSSWGDTQYF,TGTGCCAGCAGCTCGTGGGGGGATACGCAGTATTTT
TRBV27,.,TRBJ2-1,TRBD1,CASSLRRGRNEQFF,TGTGCCAGCAGTTTAAGAAGGGGGCGGAATGAGCAGTTCTTC
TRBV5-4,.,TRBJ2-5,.,CASSYGQPEKETQYF,TGTGCCAGCAGTTACGGCCAGCCCGAGAAAGAGACCCAGTACTTC
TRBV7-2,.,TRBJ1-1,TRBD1,CASSLVSGQGFNTEAFF,TGTGCCAGCAGCTTAGTTTCGGGACAGGGTTTCAACACTGAAGCTTTCTTT
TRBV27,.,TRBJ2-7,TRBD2,CASSLIRTSGYEQYF,TGTGCCAGCAGTTTAATACGGACTAGCGGCTACGAGCAGTACTTC
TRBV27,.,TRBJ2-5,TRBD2,CASSLRTSGEQETQYF,TGTGCCAGCAGTTTAAGGACTAGCGGGGAACAAGAGACCCAGTACTTC
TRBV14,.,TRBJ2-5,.,CASSSRLSGRQETQYF,TGTGCCAGCAGCTCTAGACTCTCTGGGCGGCAAGAGACCCAGTACTTC
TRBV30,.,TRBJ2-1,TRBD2,CAWGLAGNEQFF,TGTGCCTGGGGACTAGCGGGCAATGAGCAGTTCTTC
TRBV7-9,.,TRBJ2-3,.,CASSRSIANTDTQYF,TGTGCCAGCAGCCGATCAATCGCCAACACAGATACGCAGTATTTT
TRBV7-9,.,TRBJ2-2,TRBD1,CASSPRNRGVVELFF,TGTGCCAGCAGCCCCCGGAACAGGGGGGTGGTGGAGCTGTTTTTT
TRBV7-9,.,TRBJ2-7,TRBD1,CASSPGQGDEQYF,TGTGCCAGCAGCCCGGGACAGGGTGACGAGCAGTACTTC
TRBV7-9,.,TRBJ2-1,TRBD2,CASSLITSGTYNEQFF,TGTGCCAGCAGCCTAATTACTAGCGGGACCTACAATGAGCAGTTCTTC
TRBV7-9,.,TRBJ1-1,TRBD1,CASSLLRDRGKTEAFF,TGTGCCAGCAGCCTTTTGCGCGACAGGGGAAAGACTGAAGCTTTCTTT
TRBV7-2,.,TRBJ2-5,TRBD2,CASSRTSGIWETQYF,TGTGCCAGCAGCCGGACTAGCGGGATCTGGGAGACCCAGTACTTC
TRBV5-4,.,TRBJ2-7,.,CASSFSGSEQYF,TGTGCCAGCAGCTTCTCGGGGTCGGAGCAGTACTTC
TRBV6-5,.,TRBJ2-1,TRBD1,CASSRQGAGEQFF,TGTGCCAGCAGCCGACAGGGGGCAGGTGAGCAGTTCTTC
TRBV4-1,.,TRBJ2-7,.,CASSQEPLFREQYF,TGCGCCAGCAGCCAAGAACCCCTATTTCGAGAGCAGTACTTC
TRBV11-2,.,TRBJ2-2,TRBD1,CASSHPGQGTTGELFF,TGTGCCAGCAGCCACCCGGGACAGGGTACCACCGGGGAGCTGTTTTTT
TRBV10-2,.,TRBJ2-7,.,CASSDPTGYSYEQYF,TGCGCCAGCAGTGATCCGACAGGATACTCCTACGAGCAGTACTTC
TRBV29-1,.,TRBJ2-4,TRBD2,CSVKLAGMENIQYF,TGCAGCGTGAAACTAGCGGGTATGGAAAACATTCAGTACTTC
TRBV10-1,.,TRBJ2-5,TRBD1,CASSTDRDRGGETQYF,TGCGCCAGCAGCACTGACCGGGACAGGGGGGGCGAGACCCAGTACTTC
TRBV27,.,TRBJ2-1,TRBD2,CASSLSGTSHYNEQFF,TGTGCCAGCAGTTTAAGTGGGACTAGCCACTACAATGAGCAGTTCTTC
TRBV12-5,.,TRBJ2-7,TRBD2,CASALGLAGTPGEQYF,TGTGCTAGTGCCTTAGGACTAGCGGGGACACCAGGCGAGCAGTACTTC
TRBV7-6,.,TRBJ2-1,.,CASSLVGPSEVYNEQFF,TGTGCCAGCAGCTTAGTGGGGCCCAGCGAAGTCTACAATGAGCAGTTCTTC
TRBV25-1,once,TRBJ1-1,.,CASSEVRNGNTEAFF,TGTGCCAGCAGTGAAGTTCGAAACGGCAACACTGAAGCTTTCTTT
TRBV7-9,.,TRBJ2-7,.,CASSTEEKYF,TGTGCCAGCAGCACCGAGGAAAAGTACTTC
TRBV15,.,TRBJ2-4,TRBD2,CATSRDRLAGGTKNIQYF,TGTGCCACCAGCAGAGATCGACTAGCGGGAGGGACCAAAAACATTCAGTACTTC
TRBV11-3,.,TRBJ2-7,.,CASSPRPGTNYEQYF,TGTGCCAGCAGCCCCCGCCCCGGGACAAACTACGAGCAGTACTTC
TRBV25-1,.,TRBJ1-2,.,CASSGGVGGGNNYGYTF,TGTGCCAGCAGTGGAGGTGTGGGGGGAGGAAATAACTATGGCTACACCTTC
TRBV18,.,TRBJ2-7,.,CASSPYPNADRSYEQYF,TGTGCCAGCTCACCCTACCCGAACGCCGACAGGAGCTACGAGCAGTACTTC
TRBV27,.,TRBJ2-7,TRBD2,CASSLNGLAGSYEQYF,TGTGCCAGCAGTTTAAACGGACTAGCGGGCTCCTACGAGCAGTACTTC
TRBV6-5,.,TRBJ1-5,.,CASSFSEGSQPQHF,TGTGCCAGCAGTTTTAGTGAGGGAAGCCAGCCCCAGCATTTT
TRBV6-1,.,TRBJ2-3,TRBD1,CATSSRDRVLDTQYF,TGTGCCACCTCGTCTCGGGACAGGGTACTAGATACGCAGTATTTT
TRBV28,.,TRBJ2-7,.,CASSLDETPSEQYF,TGTGCCAGCAGTTTAGACGAAACTCCCTCCGAGCAGTACTTC
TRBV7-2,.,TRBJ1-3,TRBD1,CASSLTGTGSGNTIYF,TGTGCCAGCAGCTTAACCGGGACAGGGTCTGGAAACACCATATATTTT
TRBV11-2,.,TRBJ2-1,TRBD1,CASSQDRGQFF,TGTGCCAGCAGCCAGGACAGGGGGCAGTTCTTC
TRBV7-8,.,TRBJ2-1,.,CASSLWASATSSYNEQFF,TGTGCCAGCAGCTTATGGGCTAGCGCAACCTCCTCCTACAATGAGCAGTTCTTC
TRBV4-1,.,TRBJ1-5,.,CASSQPGSHSNQPQHF,TGCGCCAGCAGCCAACCGGGGTCCCATAGCAATCAGCCCCAGCATTTT
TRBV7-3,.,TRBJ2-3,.,CASNVGSGEASPKALVADTQYF,TGTGCCAGCAATGTAGGGTCGGGAGAGGCAAGTCCCAAAGCGTTAGTAGCAGATACGCAGTATTTT
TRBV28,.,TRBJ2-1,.,CASRSGNEQFF,TGTGCCAGCAGGAGCGGCAATGAGCAGTTCTTC